This T cell receptor beta chain stems from a study of blood T cell repertoires in COVID-19. Study-wide background: The samples span acute and convalescent COVID-19 from the United States, Italy and Spain.

V was trimmed by 0 bases and J by 5 bases, leaving 14 bases between them. From germline, CDR1 is SGHTS and CDR2 YDEGEE. CDR3 size: 15 residues. Original methodology: Nucleated cell number was recorded as an estimate derived from reference gene primer amplification. Produced via immunoSEQ multiplex PCR; TCRdb's table is partial and in-frame only. V and J calls and clone size are as listed in that table; D and trimming were resolved from the DNA. The sample has almost 500,000 clones; less than 90% are singletons. Participant age was roughly 18 to 89 years, and participants resided in fewer than 30 US areas. Two negative PCRs, clearance, or symptom resolution characterized the recovered Cohort 3 donors.

Sequencing was carried out using PBMCs or T cells enriched from blood (not recorded which). This TCR was sampled from a woman aged 60-75 years who had recovered from COVID-19. The chain uses TRBV5-8 and TRBJ2-5; TRBD1 might be the D (6 bases). CDR3 amino acids: CASSLGAGESETQYF. CDR3 DNA sequence: TGTGCCAGCAGCTTGGGGGCAGGGGAGTCGGAGACCCAGTACTTC.